A selection of T cell receptor beta chains follows, all from one sample in a study of monozygotic twins with inflammatory bowel disease. TCRdb reanalyzed the 5' RACE reads, giving one entry per CDR3 protein sequence and no DNA. The table lists a few hundred thousand distinct CDR3 sequences, with under 3% in the top ten. The material sequenced was blood. These receptor sequences come from a human donor with ulcerative colitis or Crohn's disease, or a healthy co-twin of an affected twin (not recorded which). The CDR3 runs from the conserved cysteine through the conserved F or W.

j_call v_call cdr3_length cdr3_aa
TRBJ2-3 TRBV5-1 16 CASSPGGTTSTDTQYF
TRBJ2-7 TRBV7-2 12 CASSSSSYEQYF
TRBJ1-4 TRBV4-1 14 CASSQAGQGEKLFF
TRBJ1-4 TRBV28 15 CASSLWSGSNEKLFF
TRBJ2-1 TRBV11-2 18 CASSSTSGGSWPYNEQFF
TRBJ2-7 TRBV7-8 14 CASSPAGEGYEQYF
TRBJ2-7 TRBV27 16 CASSLSILAVKYEQYF
TRBJ2-5 TRBV10-2 14 CASTHPGTAETQYF
TRBJ2-2 TRBV20-1 15 CSARLAGRGTGELFF
TRBJ2-7 TRBV5-6 15 CASSLGLAGGREQYF